This passage covers 7 T cell receptor beta chains from one sample sequenced in a study of T cell responses to AZD1222 COVID-19 vaccine. Data came from immunoSEQ multiplex PCR; TCRdb stores just in-frame clones and leaves some out. Here the sample spans about 110,000 clones, approximately 83% being singletons. The source was peripheral blood, collected on day 0 of AZD1222 vaccination. These receptors originate from an adult in good health.

The rearrangement joins TRBV18 to TRBJ2-3; D is ambiguous. Trimming pared 0 bases from V and 2 bases from J, leaving 9 bases between. This CDR3 spans 15 amino acids. CDR1 is KGHSH, CDR2 LQKENI, per germline. The CDR3 DNA reads as TGTGCCAGCTCACCACCGGCTCATAACACAGATACGCAGTATTTT. Translating it yields CASSPPAHNTDTQYF.

This chain links TRBV5-8 with TRBJ1-6; possible D gene TRBD1, 6 bases. Trimming took 4 bases from V and 6 from J, leaving 11 bases between them. This CDR3 has 14 amino acids. The germline V gene has CDR1 SGHTS and CDR2 YDEGEE. CDR3: CASSTGQFNSPLHF. For the CDR3, the DNA is TGTGCCAGCAGCACCGGACAGTTTAATTCACCCCTCCACTTT.

This clone was seen only once. V and J are TRBV18 and TRBJ2-7; D is possibly TRBD1 or TRBD2 (5 bases each). V lost 3 bases to trimming and J lost 3 bases, with 6 bases between them. Germline-derived CDR1 and CDR2 are KGHSH and LQKENI. This CDR3 has 12 residues. CDR3 in DNA: TGTGCCAGCTCACCGGGGGACTACGAGCAGTACTTC. Translating gives CASSPGDYEQYF.

The V gene is TRBV7-8, the J gene TRBJ1-5; D call uncertain. Germline assignment: CDR1 SGHVS and CDR2 FQNEAQ. CDR3 length: 13 amino acids. The germline V and J ends were trimmed by 6 bases and 1 base, with 7 bases remaining between them. CDR3 sequence: CASRRGSNQPQHF. The CDR3 coding sequence is TGTGCCAGCAGGCGAGGGAGCAATCAGCCCCAGCATTTT.

The rearrangement links TRBV7-9 to TRBJ2-1, with TRBD2 as a possible D gene (6 bases). The CDR3 totals 15 residues. Germline CDR1 reads SEHNR; CDR2 reads FQNEAQ (reference sequence). Trimming cost V 5 bases and J 6 bases, with 17 bases left between them. The CDR3 sequence is CASSLGSTGSNEQFF. The CDR3 nucleotides read TGTGCCAGCAGCCTCGGGAGTACGGGAAGCAATGAGCAGTTCTTC.

V gene TRBV18 combines with J gene TRBJ2-1; TRBD2 aligns across 8 bases. With 3 bases clipped from V and 5 bases from J, the junction kept 3 bases outside the gene matches. The CDR3 is 14 amino acids. Germline V lookup: CDR1 KGHSH, CDR2 LQKENI. CDR3 protein: CASSPVLADNEQFF. Here the CDR3 DNA reads TGTGCCAGCTCACCTGTACTAGCGGACAATGAGCAGTTCTTC.

CDR3 amino acids: CAIRPERGPDYGYTF. Written as DNA, the CDR3 is TGTGCCATCAGACCAGAGAGGGGCCCGGACTATGGCTACACCTTC. The chain carries TRBV10-3 and TRBJ1-2; the D gene is possibly TRBD1 (5 bases). The CDR3 length is 15 residues. Trimming removed 6 bases at V and 3 bases at J, with 17 bases between. Germline V CDR1 and CDR2: ENHRY, SYGVKD.